This entry lists 25 T cell receptor beta chains sequenced from one sample in a study of beta chain features in type 1 diabetes. The isolated RNA, all of it, was reverse transcribed, so expressed TCRB transcripts were what got sequenced. Some clones are missing from TCRdb's copy, which holds only in-frame ones; the method was immunoSEQ multiplex PCR. The sample carries a few hundred thousand clones, 11% recorded once. The sequencing input was naive CD4+ T cells from blood. The receptors derive from a woman in her thirties in good health.

This clone showed up just a few times. This rearrangement joins TRBV30 to TRBJ2-2; 11 bases are shared with TRBD2. This CDR3 region has 14 residues. J gave up 5 bases and V 4 bases, and 3 bases lay outside the gene matches. Germline values: CDR1 GTSNPN, CDR2 SVGIG (reference sequence). The CDR3 DNA is TGTGCCTGGAAGGCTAGCGGGAGGACCGGGGAGCTGTTTTTT. This gives the protein CAWKASGRTGELFF.

The rearrangement joins TRBV7-9 to TRBJ2-1; D gene uncertain. CDR1 is SEHNR and CDR2 is FQNEAQ in the germline V gene (reference sequence). CDR3 length equals 12 residues. Trimming shortened V by 7 bases and J by 10 bases, and 14 bases separated the two germline ends. The CDR3 spells CASINLMMEQFF. In DNA form, the CDR3 reads TGTGCCAGCATCAACTTAATGATGGAGCAGTTCTTC.

This clone was seen more than once but under ten times. The chain couples TRBV5-1 to TRBJ2-2, with a weak D call TRBD2 (5 bases). V was cut by 5 bases and J by 2 bases, with 13 bases left in between. The CDR3 runs to 15 residues. Germline CDR1 SGHRS, CDR2 YFSETQ. Here the CDR3 reads CASSGTRINTGELFF. CDR3 bases: TGCGCCAGCAGTGGCACTAGAATAAACACCGGGGAGCTGTTTTTT.

V gene TRBV7-9 combines with J gene TRBJ2-7; 10 nucleotides match TRBD2. V lost 1 base to trimming and J lost 3 bases; unmatched junction nucleotides: 3. CDR1 and CDR2 from the germline V gene are SEHNR and FQNEAQ (reference sequence). There are 15 residues in the CDR3. The CDR3 coding sequence is TGTGCCAGCAGCTTAGAGGCTAGCGGGAGCTACGAGCAGTACTTC. Translated, it gives CASSLEASGSYEQYF.

This clone was seen a few times. V and J are TRBV27 and TRBJ2-1, with TRBD2 matching over 8 bases. This CDR3 contains 15 residues. Per germline, CDR1 MNHEY and CDR2 SMNVEV (reference sequence). V was pared by 4 bases and J by 7 bases, with 9 bases of the junction left unmatched. The CDR3 loop reads CASSSSGTGGNEQFF. CDR3 in DNA: TGTGCCAGCAGTTCCTCCGGGACGGGGGGGAATGAGCAGTTCTTC.

This clone was observed a handful of times. The chain recombines TRBV2 with TRBJ2-5; 8 bases fit TRBD1. The CDR3 covers 13 residues. The germline CDR1 and CDR2 sequences are SNHLY and FYNNEI. Unmatched junction bases numbered 10, after V lost 11 bases and J lost 5 bases. The CDR3 DNA follows: TGTGCCGCCCGTGGGACAGGAGGGGAGACCCAGTACTTC. Its translation: CAARGTGGETQYF. The whole variable domain, filled in from reference TRBV2 and TRBJ2-5, reads EPEVTQTPSHQVTQMGQEVILRCVPISNHLYFYWYRQILGQKVEFLVSFYNNEISEKSEIFDDQFSVERPDGSNFTLKIRSTKLEDSAMYFCAARGTGGETQYFGPGTRLLVL.

This clone showed up just a few times. V and J are TRBV7-2 and TRBJ1-2; 7 nucleotides line up with TRBD1. Germline V gives CDR1 SGHTA, CDR2 FQGNSA. CDR3 length: 13 amino acids. The V segment lost 5 bases and the J segment 6 bases; nucleotides outside the gene matches: 6. CDR3: CASSPDRMNGYTF. In nucleotides, the CDR3 is TGTGCCAGCAGCCCGGACAGGATGAATGGCTACACCTTC.

A note on this clone: An end of the junction differs from the germline gene, which may be a read error. In nucleotides, the CDR3 is TGCGCCAGCAGCCAGGGGCAGGGACCAAACATTCAGTACTTC. Its protein product is CASSQGQGPNIQYF. This rearrangement joins TRBV7-9 to TRBJ2-4, with D maybe TRBD1 (6 bases). The length of the CDR3 is 14 residues. CDR1 SEHNR and CDR2 FQNEAQ come from the germline V gene (reference sequence).

This clone was observed a handful of times. V usage is TRBV12-5 and J usage is TRBJ1-1; unclear D gene. This CDR3 has 13 residues. Between the trimmed V and J ends, which lost 1 base and 2 bases, there was a span of 5 bases. CDR1 is LGHNT and CDR2 is FRNRAP in the germline V gene. CDR3 sequence reads: CASGLERNTEAFF. CDR3 nucleotide sequence: TGTGCTAGTGGTTTGGAGCGTAACACTGAAGCTTTCTTT.

This chain joins TRBV12-5 and TRBJ2-5; D is perhaps TRBD2 (5 bases). The CDR3 contains 14 residues. The germline V gene encodes CDR1 LGHNT and CDR2 FRNRAP. V lost 8 bases and J lost 0, with 13 bases in between. The CDR3 DNA reads as TGTGCTAGTCAGGACGAGGGCGACCAAGAGACCCAGTACTTC. As protein: CASQDEGDQETQYF.

The chain couples TRBV10-3 to TRBJ1-2, with 7 bases that match TRBD1. Germline V lookup: CDR1 ENHRY, CDR2 SYGVKD. This CDR3 region has 13 residues. The V gene end was trimmed by 9 bases and the J gene end by 0 bases; junction bases not matched to a gene: 4. For the CDR3, the DNA is TGTGCCATGACCGGGACAGCTAACTATGGCTACACCTTC. Amino acids: CAMTGTANYGYTF.

This chain links TRBV28 with TRBJ2-1; TRBD1 matches at 7 bases. Looked up from germline, CDR1 is MDHEN and CDR2 is SYDVKM. This CDR3 contains 14 residues. V lost 9 bases and J lost 0; bases outside the gene matches: 5. The CDR3 is CASSRDSSYNEQFF. As DNA, the CDR3 is TGTGCCAGTTCCCGGGACAGCTCCTACAATGAGCAGTTCTTC.

V gene TRBV28 combines with J gene TRBJ2-1; 9 nucleotides match TRBD2. The CDR3 extends over 13 amino acids. Germline trimming cut 2 bases from V and 13 bases from J; bases unmatched to any gene: 6. Germline V CDR1 and CDR2: MDHEN, SYDVKM. The CDR3 spells CASSLQEAGGQFF. DNA of the CDR3: TGTGCCAGCAGTTTACAAGAAGCGGGAGGACAGTTCTTC.

The CDR3 sequence: CASSPTGFAQAFF. CDR3 DNA: TGTGCCAGCAGTCCGACAGGGTTTGCACAAGCTTTCTTT. This chain links TRBV27 with TRBJ1-1; 7 nucleotides align to TRBD1. Germline V gene sequence: CDR1 MNHEY, CDR2 SMNVEV (reference sequence). The trim removed 5 bases at V and 9 bases at J, leaving 9 bases unmatched. The CDR3 extends over 13 amino acids.

This chain joins TRBV6-5 and TRBJ2-1; TRBD1 matches 10 bases. CDR3 length: 14 amino acids. V was clipped by 11 bases and J by 10 bases; unmatched bases: 14. Germline assignment: CDR1 MNHEY and CDR2 SVGAGI. CDR3 residues: CAGTGDFLLGEQFF. For the CDR3, the DNA is TGTGCCGGGACAGGGGACTTCCTCCTAGGGGAGCAGTTCTTC.

This clone came up a few times. This rearrangement joins TRBV6-6 to TRBJ2-1, with 8 positions matching TRBD1. Germline CDR1 MNHNY, CDR2 SVGAGI (reference sequence). The CDR3 contains 14 residues. V shed 5 bases, J shed 6 bases, and the junction held 6 bases outside the gene matches. CDR3 sequence (DNA): TGTGCCAGCAGTGAGGACAGGGTGGCCAATGAGCAGTTCTTC. Translated: CASSEDRVANEQFF.

The chain uses TRBV27 and TRBJ2-5; 7 bases line up with TRBD1. Looked up from germline, CDR1 is MNHEY and CDR2 is SMNVEV (reference sequence). This CDR3 has 14 amino acids. The trim removed 5 bases at V and 5 bases at J, leaving 8 bases unmatched. The CDR3 loop is CASSPHRGRETQYF. For the CDR3, the DNA is TGTGCCAGCAGTCCCCACAGGGGAAGGGAGACCCAGTACTTC.

This clone occurred a few times. The chain joins TRBV29-1 to TRBJ2-5; possibly TRBD1 for D (6 bases). V lost 3 bases, J lost 7 bases, and 12 bases lay in between. Germline V CDR1 and CDR2: SQVTM, ANQGSEA. This CDR3 is built from 12 residues. For the CDR3, the DNA is TGCAGCGTTGAGTCAGGGGCGCGGACCCAGTACTTC. It is translated as CSVESGARTQYF.

The V gene is TRBV9, the J gene TRBJ2-1; TRBD2 aligns across 7 bases. Trimming at V came to 0 bases and at J to 3 bases, leaving 6 bases not matched to a gene. Germline values: CDR1 SGDLS, CDR2 YYNGEE. CDR3 size: 16 residues. The chain's CDR3 is CASSVVVGGLYNEQFF. The CDR3 DNA follows: TGTGCCAGCAGCGTAGTGGTGGGAGGGCTCTACAATGAGCAGTTCTTC.

This clone was picked up a small number of times. The chain is built from TRBV14 and TRBJ1-1; possible D gene TRBD1, 6 bases. Germline loops: CDR1 SGHDN, CDR2 FVKESK. This CDR3 has 14 amino acids. The V gene lost 1 base and the J gene lost 2 bases, with 8 bases spanning the gap. CDR3 residues: CASSQGQVNTEAFF. CDR3 bases: TGTGCCAGCAGCCAAGGACAGGTTAACACTGAAGCTTTCTTT.

V gene TRBV6-1 combines with J gene TRBJ2-7, with TRBD2 matching over 7 bases. The CDR3 consists of 15 residues. Per germline, CDR1 MNHNS and CDR2 SASEGT. J lost 2 bases, V lost 2 bases, and 6 bases had no gene match. Here the CDR3 reads CASSEWSGGPYEQYF. Here the CDR3 DNA reads TGTGCCAGCAGTGAATGGTCGGGAGGACCCTACGAGCAGTACTTC.

The V call is TRBV6-6, the J call TRBJ2-5; TRBD1 matches 7 bases. The CDR3 is 13 amino acids. Germline V gene sequence: CDR1 MNHNY, CDR2 SVGAGI (reference sequence). Trimming took 6 bases from V and 5 from J; bases not matched to a gene: 6. The CDR3 loop reads CASSTGTAETQYF. CDR3 nucleotide sequence: TGTGCCAGCAGCACCGGGACAGCCGAGACCCAGTACTTC.

The table lists this clone with a few counts. This chain links TRBV2 with TRBJ2-1; weak D call: TRBD1 (6 bases). The length of the CDR3 is 14 residues. Between the trimmed V and J ends, which lost 8 bases and 0 bases, there was a span of 11 bases. The germline V gene has CDR1 SNHLY and CDR2 FYNNEI. CDR3 sequence: CASGRGTSYNEQFF. Here the CDR3 DNA reads TGTGCCAGCGGAAGGGGGACCTCCTACAATGAGCAGTTCTTC. The full variable domain, in which reference TRBV2 and TRBJ2-1 provide the parts outside the CDR3, is EPEVTQTPSHQVTQMGQEVILRCVPISNHLYFYWYRQILGQKVEFLVSFYNNEISEKSEIFDDQFSVERPDGSNFTLKIRSTKLEDSAMYFCASGRGTSYNEQFFGPGTRLTVL.

V and J are TRBV7-3 and TRBJ2-3; the D gene is possibly TRBD1 (6 bases). Per germline, CDR1 SGHTA and CDR2 FQGTGA. With 5 bases removed from V and 1 base from J, the gap between germline ends came to 16 bases. This CDR3 comprises 16 residues. The chain's CDR3 is CASSPQTGGGTDTQYF. As DNA, the CDR3 is TGTGCCAGCAGCCCTCAGACAGGTGGGGGCACAGATACGCAGTATTTT.

The chain is built from TRBV2 and TRBJ2-6, with D possibly TRBD1 on 5 matching bases. The V end was cut by 11 bases, the J end by 2 bases, with 10 bases between. CDR1 is SNHLY, CDR2 FYNNEI, per germline. This CDR3 comprises 13 residues. Here the CDR3 DNA reads TGTGCCCTAAAGGGGCCTGGGGCCAACGTCCTGACTTTC. Protein sequence: CALKGPGANVLTF.